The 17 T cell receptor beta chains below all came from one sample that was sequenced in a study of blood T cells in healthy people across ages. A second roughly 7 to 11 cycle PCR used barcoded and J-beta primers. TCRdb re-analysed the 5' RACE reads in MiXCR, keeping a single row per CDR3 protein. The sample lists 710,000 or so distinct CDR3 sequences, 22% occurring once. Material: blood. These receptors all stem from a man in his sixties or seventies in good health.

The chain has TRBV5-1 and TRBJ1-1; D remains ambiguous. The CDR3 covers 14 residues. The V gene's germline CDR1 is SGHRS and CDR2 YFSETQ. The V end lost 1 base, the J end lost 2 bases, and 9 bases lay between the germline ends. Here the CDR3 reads CASSLLQTNTEAFF. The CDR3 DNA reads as TGCGCCAGCAGCTTGCTACAGACCAACACTGAAGCTTTCTTT.

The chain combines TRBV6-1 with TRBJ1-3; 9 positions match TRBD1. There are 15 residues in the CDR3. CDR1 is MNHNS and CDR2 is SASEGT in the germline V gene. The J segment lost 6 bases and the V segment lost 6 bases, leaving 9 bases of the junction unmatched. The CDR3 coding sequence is TGTGCCAGCAGGGCCGCGGGGACAGGGCAAAACACCATATATTTT. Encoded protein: CASRAAGTGQNTIYF.

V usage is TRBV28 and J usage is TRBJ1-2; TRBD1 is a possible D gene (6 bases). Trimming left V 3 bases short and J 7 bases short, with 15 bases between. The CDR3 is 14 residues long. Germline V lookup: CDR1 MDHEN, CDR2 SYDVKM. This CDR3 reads CASSFGRGLTGYTF. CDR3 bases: TGTGCCAGCAGTTTTGGCAGGGGCTTGACTGGCTACACCTTC.

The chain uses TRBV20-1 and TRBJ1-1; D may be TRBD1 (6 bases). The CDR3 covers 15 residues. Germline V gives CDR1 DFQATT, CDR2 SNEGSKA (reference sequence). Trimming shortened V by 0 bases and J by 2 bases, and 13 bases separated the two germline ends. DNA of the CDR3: TGCAGTGCTAGAGAGGGGGGGCGTATAAACACTGAAGCTTTCTTT. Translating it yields CSAREGGRINTEAFF.

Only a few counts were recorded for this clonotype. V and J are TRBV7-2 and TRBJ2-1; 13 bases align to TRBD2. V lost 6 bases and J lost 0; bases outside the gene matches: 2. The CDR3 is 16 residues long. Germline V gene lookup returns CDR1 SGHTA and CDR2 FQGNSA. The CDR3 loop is CASRRTSGSSYNEQFF. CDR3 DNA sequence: TGTGCCAGCAGGCGGACTAGCGGGAGCTCCTACAATGAGCAGTTCTTC.

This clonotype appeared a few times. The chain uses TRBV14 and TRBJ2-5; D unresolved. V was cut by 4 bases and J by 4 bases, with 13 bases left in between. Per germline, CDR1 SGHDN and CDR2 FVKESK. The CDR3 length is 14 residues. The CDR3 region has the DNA TGTGCCAGCAGCCTCACCTTTCAAGGAGAGACCCAGTACTTC. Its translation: CASSLTFQGETQYF.

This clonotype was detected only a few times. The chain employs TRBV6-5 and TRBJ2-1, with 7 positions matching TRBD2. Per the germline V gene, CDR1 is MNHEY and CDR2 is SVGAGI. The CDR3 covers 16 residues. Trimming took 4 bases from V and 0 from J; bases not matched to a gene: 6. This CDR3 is CASSWGGVSSYNEQFF. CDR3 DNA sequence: TGTGCCAGCAGTTGGGGGGGGGTCAGCTCCTACAATGAGCAGTTCTTC.

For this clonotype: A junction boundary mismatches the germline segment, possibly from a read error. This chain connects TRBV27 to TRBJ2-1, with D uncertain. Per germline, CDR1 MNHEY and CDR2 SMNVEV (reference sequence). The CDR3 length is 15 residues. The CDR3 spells CASSLGLEGRNGQFF. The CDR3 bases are TGTGCCAGCAGTTTAGGTCTAGAAGGGCGGAATGGGCAGTTCTTC.

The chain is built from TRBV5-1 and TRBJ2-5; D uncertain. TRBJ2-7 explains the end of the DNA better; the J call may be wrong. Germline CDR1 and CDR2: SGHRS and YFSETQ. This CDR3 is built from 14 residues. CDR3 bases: TGCGCCAGCAGCTTGGATGTGCTCCGATACGAGCAGTACTTC. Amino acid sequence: CASSLDVLRYEQYF.

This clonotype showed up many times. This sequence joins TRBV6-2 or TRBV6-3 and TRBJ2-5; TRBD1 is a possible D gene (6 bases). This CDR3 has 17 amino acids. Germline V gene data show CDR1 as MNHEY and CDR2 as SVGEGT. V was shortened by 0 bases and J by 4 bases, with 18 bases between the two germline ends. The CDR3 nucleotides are TGTGCCAGCAGTTACTCCACCGGTTCAGGGGATCGAGAGACCCAGTACTTC. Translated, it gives CASSYSTGSGDRETQYF.

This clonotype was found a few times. For the CDR3, the DNA is TGTGCCAGCAGTTTGAGGGAAAAATGGGAAGCTTTCTTT. The encoded protein is CASSLREKWEAFF. The chain carries TRBV12-3 or TRBV12-4 and TRBJ1-1; D unresolved. This CDR3 has 13 residues. V lost 3 bases and J lost 8, with 13 bases in between.

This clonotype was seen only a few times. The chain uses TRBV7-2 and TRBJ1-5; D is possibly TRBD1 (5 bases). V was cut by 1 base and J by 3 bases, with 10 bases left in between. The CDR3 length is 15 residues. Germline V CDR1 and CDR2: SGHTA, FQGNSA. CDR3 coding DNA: TGTGCCAGCAGCTTAGGTAGACAGACCAATCAGCCCCAGCATTTT. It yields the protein CASSLGRQTNQPQHF.

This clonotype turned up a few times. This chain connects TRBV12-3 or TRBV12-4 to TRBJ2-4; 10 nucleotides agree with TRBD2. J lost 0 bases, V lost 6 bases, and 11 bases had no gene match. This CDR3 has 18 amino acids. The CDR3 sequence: CASRSSGTSAIAKNIQYF. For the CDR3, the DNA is TGTGCCAGCAGGTCATCCGGGACTAGCGCAATAGCCAAAAACATTCAGTACTTC.

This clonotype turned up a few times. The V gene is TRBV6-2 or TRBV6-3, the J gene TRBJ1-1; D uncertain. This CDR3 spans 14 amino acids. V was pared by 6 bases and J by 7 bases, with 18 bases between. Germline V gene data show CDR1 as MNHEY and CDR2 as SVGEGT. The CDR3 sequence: CASSLVDLGSEAFF. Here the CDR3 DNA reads TGTGCCAGCAGCCTAGTGGATTTAGGGAGTGAAGCTTTCTTT.

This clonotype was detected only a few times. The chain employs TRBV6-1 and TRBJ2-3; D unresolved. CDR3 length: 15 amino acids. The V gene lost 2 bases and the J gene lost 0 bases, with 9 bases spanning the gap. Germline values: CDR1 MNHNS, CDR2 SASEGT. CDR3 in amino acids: CASSEIGVSTDTQYF. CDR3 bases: TGTGCCAGCAGTGAAATTGGGGTGAGCACAGATACGCAGTATTTT.

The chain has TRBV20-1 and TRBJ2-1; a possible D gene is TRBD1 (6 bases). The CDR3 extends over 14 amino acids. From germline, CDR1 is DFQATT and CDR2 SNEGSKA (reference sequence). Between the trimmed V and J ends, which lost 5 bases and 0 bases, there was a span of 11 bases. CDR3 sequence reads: CSARQVNSYNEQFF. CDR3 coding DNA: TGCAGTGCTCGACAGGTTAACTCCTACAATGAGCAGTTCTTC.

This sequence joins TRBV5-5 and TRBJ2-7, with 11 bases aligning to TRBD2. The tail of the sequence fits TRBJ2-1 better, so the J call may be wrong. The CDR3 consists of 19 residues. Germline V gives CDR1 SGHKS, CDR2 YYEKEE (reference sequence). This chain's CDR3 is CASSFNVVAGGLGYNEQFF. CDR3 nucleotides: TGTGCCAGCAGCTTCAATGTAGTAGCGGGAGGGCTGGGCTACAATGAGCAGTTCTTC.